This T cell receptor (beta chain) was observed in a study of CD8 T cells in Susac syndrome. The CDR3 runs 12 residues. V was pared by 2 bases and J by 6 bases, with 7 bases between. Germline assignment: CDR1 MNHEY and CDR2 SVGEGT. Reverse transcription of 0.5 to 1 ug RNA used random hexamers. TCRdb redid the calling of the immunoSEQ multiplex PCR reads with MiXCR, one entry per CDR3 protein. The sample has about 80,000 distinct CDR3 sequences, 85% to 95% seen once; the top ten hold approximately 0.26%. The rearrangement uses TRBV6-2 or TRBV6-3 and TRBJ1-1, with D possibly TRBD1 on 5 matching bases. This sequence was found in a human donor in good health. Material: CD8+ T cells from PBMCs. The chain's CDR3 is CASSYMGAEAFF. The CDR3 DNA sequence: TGTGCCAGCAGTTACATGGGGGCTGAAGCTTTCTTT.